These 29 T cell receptor beta chains originate from one sample sequenced in a study of cytomegalovirus exposure and HLA in healthy donors. PCR involved 60 Vbeta and 13 Jbeta primers. Libraries were prepared by immunoSEQ multiplex PCR; TCRdb keeps only in-frame clonotypes and omits some of them. Here the sample spans 150,000 to 200,000 clones, around 87% being singletons. The sample consisted of PBMCs. The source of these receptors is a boy between 2 and 15 years old in good health and CMV-seronegative.

The rearrangement links TRBV5-1 to TRBJ1-5, with 7 bases aligning to TRBD1. Unmatched junction bases numbered 8, after V lost 0 bases and J lost 2 bases. CDR3 size: 17 residues. CDR1 is SGHRS, CDR2 YFSETQ, per germline. This CDR3 is CASSLEFTGVRNQPQHF. The CDR3 coding sequence is TGCGCCAGCAGCTTGGAATTCACAGGGGTTCGCAATCAGCCCCAGCATTTT.

This sequence joins TRBV5-1 and TRBJ2-1; D is possibly TRBD2 (6 bases). Germline assignment: CDR1 SGHRS and CDR2 YFSETQ. The CDR3 has 15 residues. V shed 7 bases and J shed 5 bases, with 19 bases lying between them. The CDR3 reads CASSYRGPGDNEQFF. The DNA for the CDR3 is TGCGCCAGCTCTTACCGGGGCCCGGGAGACAATGAGCAGTTCTTC.

This clone occurred a few times. The V gene is TRBV5-6, the J gene TRBJ2-7, with D tentatively TRBD1 (5 bases). The CDR3 extends over 16 amino acids. Germline V gene lookup returns CDR1 SGHDT and CDR2 YYEEEE. The V and J ends lost 2 bases and 1 base respectively, with 16 bases between them. The CDR3 spells CASSFKTVFISYEQYF. CDR3 sequence (DNA): TGTGCCAGCAGCTTTAAGACAGTCTTTATATCCTACGAGCAGTACTTC.

The CDR3 loop reads CASSLAAGGSSYEQYF. In nucleotides, the CDR3 is TGTGCCAGCAGCTTAGCCGCAGGCGGGAGCTCCTACGAGCAGTACTTC. The chain uses TRBV7-9 and TRBJ2-7; 7 positions match TRBD2. CDR3 length: 16 amino acids. Germline V CDR1 and CDR2: SEHNR, FQNEAQ (reference sequence). V lost 0 bases, J lost 0 bases, and 5 bases stayed unmatched.

This chain links TRBV28 with TRBJ1-4; no firm D call. CDR1 is MDHEN and CDR2 is SYDVKM in the germline V gene. Trimming left V 4 bases short and J 7 bases short, with 13 bases between. This CDR3 contains 14 residues. Here the CDR3 reads CASSSSAEGEKLFF. The DNA for the CDR3 is TGTGCCAGCAGTTCGTCCGCCGAGGGTGAAAAACTGTTTTTT.

The chain links TRBV28 to TRBJ2-1; TRBD1 might be the D (5 bases). Per the germline V gene, CDR1 is MDHEN and CDR2 is SYDVKM. CDR3 length: 13 residues. V was cut by 0 bases and J by 8 bases, with 8 bases left in between. For the CDR3, the DNA is TGTGCCAGCAGTTTATGGGGGCTGTATGAGCAGTTCTTC. The encoded protein is CASSLWGLYEQFF.

This sequence joins TRBV9 and TRBJ1-1, with a possible D match to TRBD1 (6 bases). V was shortened by 0 bases and J by 7 bases, with 16 bases between the two germline ends. The V gene's germline CDR1 is SGDLS and CDR2 YYNGEE. The CDR3 is made up of 15 amino acids. The CDR3 bases are TGTGCCAGCAGCGTAGGTCCCCGACAGGCTAGTGAAGCTTTCTTT. This sequence encodes CASSVGPRQASEAFF.

The V and J genes are TRBV2 and TRBJ1-2; D possibly corresponds to TRBD1 (6 bases). Germline lookup yields CDR1 SNHLY and CDR2 FYNNEI. The CDR3 runs 13 residues. The ends were cut back, 5 bases at V and 7 bases at J, with 14 bases in the middle. This CDR3 is CASSRGQILGYTF. In DNA, the CDR3 is TGTGCCAGCAGTAGAGGACAGATTCTTGGCTACACCTTC. Full variable domain (missing parts from reference TRBV2 and TRBJ1-2): EPEVTQTPSHQVTQMGQEVILRCVPISNHLYFYWYRQILGQKVEFLVSFYNNEISEKSEIFDDQFSVERPDGSNFTLKIRSTKLEDSAMYFCASSRGQILGYTFGSGTRLTVV.

The V and J genes are TRBV27 and TRBJ1-6; D is uncertain. CDR3 length equals 14 residues. CDR1 and CDR2 from the germline V gene are MNHEY and SMNVEV (reference sequence). V shed 0 bases and J shed 10 bases, with 10 bases lying between them. The DNA of the CDR3 is TGTGCCAGCAGTTTATCGTCCGCTGGCTCACCCCTCCACTTT. This encodes CASSLSSAGSPLHF.

This sequence joins TRBV27 and TRBJ1-1; D is possibly TRBD1 (5 bases). The germline V and J ends were trimmed by 6 bases and 4 bases, with 9 bases remaining between them. The length of the CDR3 is 12 residues. Per germline, CDR1 MNHEY and CDR2 SMNVEV (reference sequence). In nucleotides, the CDR3 is TGTGCCAGCAGCGACAGAGTCACTGAAGCTTTCTTT. Its translation: CASSDRVTEAFF.

This sequence joins TRBV11-2 and TRBJ1-6, with D unclear. The germline V gene has CDR1 SGHAT and CDR2 FQNNGV. Trimming left V 2 bases short and J 7 bases short, with 12 bases between. The CDR3 has 15 amino acids. The CDR3: CASSLLRTGNSPLHF. CDR3 DNA sequence: TGTGCCAGCAGCTTATTACGGACGGGAAATTCACCCCTCCACTTT.

This chain connects TRBV28 to TRBJ2-7; D may be TRBD2 (6 bases). The V and J ends lost 3 bases and 3 bases respectively, with 21 bases between them. The germline V gene has CDR1 MDHEN and CDR2 SYDVKM. The CDR3 spans 17 residues. CDR3 in DNA: TGTGCCAGCAGTTTGGTCGGGGGTGGGATCAGGATCTACGAGCAGTACTTC. Protein product: CASSLVGGGIRIYEQYF.

The V call is TRBV18, the J call TRBJ2-3; 7 nucleotides line up with TRBD1. The CDR3 is 15 residues long. CDR1 and CDR2 (germline): KGHSH, LQKENI. The V segment lost 4 bases and the J segment 0 bases; nucleotides outside the gene matches: 4. The CDR3 protein is CASSHGTDSTDTQYF. The CDR3, as DNA: TGTGCCAGCTCACATGGGACAGATAGCACAGATACGCAGTATTTT.

The rearrangement links TRBV30 to TRBJ2-2; 9 positions match TRBD1. J gave up 6 bases and V 2 bases, and 7 bases lay outside the gene matches. Germline V CDR1 and CDR2: GTSNPN, SVGIG (reference sequence). The length of the CDR3 is 15 residues. Written as DNA, the CDR3 is TGTGCCTGGAGTCCACCGGGACAGGGTTCCGGGGAGCTGTTTTTT. Amino acids: CAWSPPGQGSGELFF.

The chain couples TRBV7-9 to TRBJ2-7, with 8 bases aligning to TRBD1. V dropped 6 bases and J dropped 5; count of bases not matched to a gene: 6. Looked up from germline, CDR1 is SEHNR and CDR2 is FQNEAQ (reference sequence). This CDR3 comprises 13 residues. Written as DNA, the CDR3 is TGTGCCAGCAGTTTTGGACAGGGTGACGAGCAGTACTTC. This gives the protein CASSFGQGDEQYF.

This clone is categorized as medium-sized. The rearrangement uses TRBV9 and TRBJ1-1; 8 nucleotides agree with TRBD1. The V segment lost 3 bases and the J segment 7 bases; nucleotides outside the gene matches: 8. The CDR3 contains 14 residues. Germline CDR1 SGDLS, CDR2 YYNGEE. For the CDR3, the DNA is TGTGCCAGCAGCGCCGGGCTAGGGACAGGTGAAGCTTTCTTT. Translating it yields CASSAGLGTGEAFF. Variable domain in full (rest from reference TRBV9 and TRBJ1-1): DSGVTQTPKHLITATGQRVTLRCSPRSGDLSVYWYQQSLDQGLQFLIQYYNGEERAKGNILERFSAQQFPDLHSELNLSSLELGDSALYFCASSAGLGTGEAFFGQGTRLTVV.

The V call is TRBV5-6, the J call TRBJ2-1, with 9 bases that match TRBD1. Unmatched junction bases numbered 7, after V lost 4 bases and J lost 8 bases. Germline CDR1 is SGHDT and CDR2 is YYEEEE. The CDR3 runs to 14 residues. The CDR3, as DNA: TGTGCCAGCAGCACCGGGACAGGGCTAGATGAGCAGTTCTTC. It translates to CASSTGTGLDEQFF.

The chain is built from TRBV2 and TRBJ1-6; tentative D call: TRBD1 (6 bases). The germline gives CDR1 SNHLY, CDR2 FYNNEI. The CDR3 covers 15 residues. Trimming stripped 2 bases from V and 9 bases from J, with 14 bases between. The CDR3, as DNA: TGTGCCAGCAGTGAACAGGGGATACTGGGTTCACCCCTCCACTTT. Translating it yields CASSEQGILGSPLHF.

The chain combines TRBV28 with TRBJ2-7; no reliable D call. The V end was cut by 4 bases, the J end by 13 bases, with 20 bases between. CDR1 is MDHEN, CDR2 SYDVKM, per germline. The CDR3 is made up of 13 amino acids. CDR3 nucleotide sequence: TGTGCCAGCAGTTCCTTTGTCGGTCCAATCGAATACTTC. This translates into CASSSFVGPIEYF.

This clone was seen more than once but under ten times. The rearrangement uses TRBV6-6 and TRBJ1-1; a possible D gene is TRBD1 (5 bases). Trimming shortened V by 7 bases and J by 7 bases, and 13 bases separated the two germline ends. This CDR3 has 12 amino acids. Germline lookup yields CDR1 MNHNY and CDR2 SVGAGI (reference sequence). CDR3 in DNA: TGTGCCAGCACGGGGGGTCGATATGAAGCTTTCTTT. This sequence encodes CASTGGRYEAFF.

This clone was counted between two and nine times. This chain links TRBV7-8 with TRBJ2-1; 11 bases fit TRBD1. This CDR3 contains 16 residues. The V gene end was trimmed by 2 bases and the J gene end by 5 bases; junction bases not matched to a gene: 5. Germline V gives CDR1 SGHVS, CDR2 FQNEAQ. DNA of the CDR3: TGTGCCAGCAGCTTACTGGACAGGGGGCGGGACAATGAGCAGTTCTTC. Translation gives CASSLLDRGRDNEQFF.

This clone was seen more than once but under ten times. V gene TRBV18 combines with J gene TRBJ1-2; 9 nucleotides agree with TRBD1. The CDR3 consists of 15 residues. The trim removed 3 bases at V and 6 bases at J, leaving 8 bases unmatched. Germline V gives CDR1 KGHSH, CDR2 LQKENI. Here the CDR3 DNA reads TGTGCCAGCTCACCTTCCGGGACAGGGACGAATGGCTACACCTTC. Amino acid sequence: CASSPSGTGTNGYTF.

This clone was observed a handful of times. Other DNA sequences within the sample encode an identical CDR3. The V call is TRBV5-1, the J call TRBJ2-7; 7 nucleotides line up with TRBD2. CDR1 and CDR2 from the germline V gene are SGHRS and YFSETQ. The CDR3 spans 15 residues. V shed 0 bases, J shed 2 bases, and the junction held 5 bases outside the gene matches. The CDR3 loop is CASSLVSAGAYEQYF. The CDR3 coding sequence is TGCGCCAGCAGCTTGGTTTCGGCGGGGGCCTACGAGCAGTACTTC.

As regards this clone: This specimen includes other DNA sequences encoding the same CDR3. The V call is TRBV27, the J call TRBJ1-3; the D is unclear. The germline V gene has CDR1 MNHEY and CDR2 SMNVEV (reference sequence). The V gene lost 2 bases and the J gene lost 3 bases, with 5 bases spanning the gap. The CDR3 has 13 residues. CDR3 amino acids: CASSLEIGNTIYF. The CDR3 nucleotides read TGTGCCAGCAGTTTAGAGATTGGAAACACCATATATTTT.

This chain joins TRBV27 and TRBJ2-5; tentative D call: TRBD2 (6 bases). V lost 4 bases to trimming and J lost 5 bases, with 14 bases between them. The germline V gene has CDR1 MNHEY and CDR2 SMNVEV (reference sequence). This CDR3 comprises 14 residues. The CDR3 sequence is CASSSLGGRETQYF. As DNA, the CDR3 is TGTGCCAGCAGTTCGCTGGGAGGCCGGGAGACCCAGTACTTC.

The chain carries TRBV27 and TRBJ2-5; 8 bases line up with TRBD2. Germline values: CDR1 MNHEY, CDR2 SMNVEV (reference sequence). Trimming removed 6 bases from V and 4 bases from J; junction bases left unmatched: 4. CDR3 length: 13 residues. This chain's CDR3 is CASSHTSGETQYF. The CDR3 bases are TGTGCCAGCAGCCATACTAGCGGAGAGACCCAGTACTTC.

This chain connects TRBV7-3 to TRBJ2-1; D not certain. This CDR3 contains 13 residues. Trimming removed 5 bases at V and 7 bases at J, with 12 bases between. The germline V gene encodes CDR1 SGHTA and CDR2 FQGTGA. CDR3 residues: CASSPSGENEQFF. The CDR3 coding sequence is TGTGCCAGCAGCCCCAGTGGTGAAAATGAGCAGTTCTTC.

In this sample, this clone turned up a few times. This sequence joins TRBV4-1 and TRBJ1-5; 9 bases align to TRBD1. The ends lost 8 bases at V and 4 bases at J; junction bases unmatched: 9. Germline V gives CDR1 MGHRA, CDR2 YSYEKL. The CDR3 runs 15 residues. The DNA for the CDR3 is TGCGCCAGCCGAAACCCCGGGACAGGGAATCAGCCCCAGCATTTT. It codes for CASRNPGTGNQPQHF.

The chain links TRBV2 to TRBJ2-4; D unclear. V lost 10 bases, J lost 7 bases, and 14 bases lay in between. Germline-derived CDR1 and CDR2 are SNHLY and FYNNEI. The CDR3 extends over 12 amino acids. The CDR3 loop is CATSSLSNIQYF. Written as DNA, the CDR3 is TGTGCCACCTCGAGTCTTAGCAACATTCAGTACTTC.